These 2 T cell receptor beta chains were sequenced from one sample in a study of response to subunit inactivated influenza vaccine. TCRdb reprocessed the RT-PCR reads with MiXCR, giving one entry per CDR3 protein. The repertoire consists of approximately 230,000 distinct CDR3 sequences, with 12% occurring once and the leading ten covering approximately 7.8%. Here the sequenced sample was non-naive T cells sorted from PBMCs, taken around 15 days before vaccination. The origin of the receptors is a man between 50 and 59 years old who received an inactivated influenza vaccine.

This clonotype has only a few counts. The DNA of the CDR3 is TGTGCCAGCAGCTTAGTTGGTCTAGCGGGGAGCACAGATACGCAGTATTTT. It is translated as CASSLVGLAGSTDTQYF. The chain has TRBV13 and TRBJ2-3; 9 nucleotides match TRBD2. With V trimmed by 1 base and J by 0 bases, 5 bases remained unmatched. The germline V gene has CDR1 PRHDT and CDR2 FYEKMQ (reference sequence). The length of the CDR3 is 17 residues.

This chain uses TRBV4-1 with TRBJ2-1, with 8 bases matching TRBD2. Losses at the gene ends were 1 base for V and 4 bases for J; bases not matched to a gene: 6. This CDR3 comprises 16 residues. CDR1 and CDR2 from the germline V gene are MGHRA and YSYEKL. The CDR3 sequence: CASSQGRAGDYNEQFF. The CDR3 DNA is TGCGCCAGCAGCCAAGGTCGAGCGGGGGATTACAATGAGCAGTTCTTC.